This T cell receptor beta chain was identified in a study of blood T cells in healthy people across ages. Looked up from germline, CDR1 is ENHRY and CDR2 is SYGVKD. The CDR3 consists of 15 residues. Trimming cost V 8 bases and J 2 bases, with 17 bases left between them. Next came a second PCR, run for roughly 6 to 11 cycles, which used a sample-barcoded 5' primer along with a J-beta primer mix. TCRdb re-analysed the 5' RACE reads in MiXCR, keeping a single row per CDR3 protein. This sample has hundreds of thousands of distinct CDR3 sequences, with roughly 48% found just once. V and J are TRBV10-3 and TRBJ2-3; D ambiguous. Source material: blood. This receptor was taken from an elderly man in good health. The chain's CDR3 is CAIAASTDPTDTQYF. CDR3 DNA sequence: TGTGCCATCGCGGCTTCAACAGACCCCACAGATACGCAGTATTTT.